Shown below are 13 T cell receptor beta chains from a single sample sequenced in a study of shared clonotypes between healthy human individuals. Some clones are missing from TCRdb's copy, which holds only in-frame ones; the method was immunoSEQ multiplex PCR. The repertoire includes around 440,000 clones, approximately 77% of them detected once, and about 11% sits in the top ten. Source material: PBMCs. The receptors come from a woman aged 40 to 50 in good health. Some clones in this sample may be carry-over from other donors' samples.

The chain has TRBV30 and TRBJ2-5; 7 bases match TRBD1. The CDR3 is made up of 14 amino acids. The germline V gene has CDR1 GTSNPN and CDR2 SVGIG (reference sequence). Trimming at V came to 6 bases and at J to 8 bases, leaving 15 bases not matched to a gene. The DNA of the CDR3 is TGTGCCTGTACCACAGGGGACGCCAAGAGAACCCAGTACTTC. It translates to CACTTGDAKRTQYF.

As regards this clone: This sequence is one base from a far larger clone and is likely a read error. The conserved phenylalanine or tryptophan normally closing the CDR3 is absent here, so this likely arose from a read error. The chain is built from TRBV29-1 and TRBJ2-7; possible D gene TRBD1, 6 bases. The CDR3 has 14 residues. Germline V gives CDR1 SQVTM, CDR2 ANQGSEA. V was trimmed by 6 bases and J by 3 bases, leaving 18 bases between them. The CDR3 bases are TGCAGCGTGGGGACGGGACAAATGAACTACGAGCAGTACCTC. Translation gives CSVGTGQMNYEQYL.

CDR3 sequence: CASSLRQVSSYEQYF. As DNA, the CDR3 is TGTGCCAGCAGCCTGAGACAGGTGAGCTCCTACGAGCAGTACTTC. The chain combines TRBV6-6 with TRBJ2-7, with D possibly being TRBD1 (6 bases). CDR1 is MNHNY and CDR2 is SVGAGI in the germline V gene (reference sequence). V was pared by 6 bases and J by 0 bases, with 15 bases between. The CDR3 is made up of 15 amino acids.

Note on this clone: Other DNA sequences in the sample encode the same CDR3. This chain links TRBV18 with TRBJ2-7; 7 nucleotides align to TRBD2. This CDR3 has 12 residues. Germline-derived CDR1 and CDR2 are KGHSH and LQKENI. Unmatched junction bases numbered 6, after V lost 6 bases and J lost 7 bases. The DNA of the CDR3 is TGTGCCAGCTCGCCGCGGGGAGGGGAGCAGTACTTC. Translation: CASSPRGGEQYF.

In its sample, this clone was seen many times. This chain joins TRBV6-1 and TRBJ1-2; perhaps TRBD1 as D (5 bases). V was clipped by 6 bases and J by 5 bases, with 19 bases between them. CDR1 MNHNS and CDR2 SASEGT come from the germline V gene. The CDR3 runs to 15 residues. The CDR3 DNA reads as TGTGCCAGCAGCGTAGCGGACGGACATCAATATGGCTACACCTTC. This encodes CASSVADGHQYGYTF.

With regard to this clone: The junction differs from germline at one of its ends, possibly a read error. V and J are TRBV29-1 and TRBJ2-5; 14 bases line up with TRBD2. The germline gives CDR1 SQVTM, CDR2 ANQGSEA. This CDR3 region has 13 residues. CDR3 DNA: TGCAGCGTTGGGGGACTAGCGGGAGAGGCCCAGTACTTC. It yields the protein CSVGGLAGEAQYF.

The gene calls are TRBV20-1 and TRBJ1-5; D possibly corresponds to TRBD1 (5 bases). The CDR3 has 11 amino acids. Looked up from germline, CDR1 is DFQATT and CDR2 is SNEGSKA (reference sequence). CDR3 nucleotide sequence: TGCAGGGGGGGGGATAATCAGCCCCAGCATTTT. Translated, it gives CRGGDNQPQHF.

The V call is TRBV4-1, the J call TRBJ1-2; 7 bases are shared with TRBD1. Losses at the gene ends were 4 bases for V and 8 bases for J; bases not matched to a gene: 13. The CDR3 runs 15 residues. Germline loops: CDR1 MGHRA, CDR2 YSYEKL. The CDR3 loop reads CASSPEWRTGRGYTF. The CDR3 coding sequence is TGCGCCAGCAGCCCCGAGTGGCGGACAGGTCGAGGCTACACCTTC.

This chain uses TRBV2 with TRBJ2-7; 7 bases map to TRBD1. J lost 3 bases, V lost 7 bases, and 3 bases had no gene match. The CDR3 sequence is 12 residues long. CDR1 is SNHLY, CDR2 FYNNEI, per germline. The CDR3 DNA reads TGTGCCAGCACGGGACAGAGCTACGAGCAGTACTTC. This sequence encodes CASTGQSYEQYF.

The V and J genes are TRBV6-1 and TRBJ1-2, with D possibly matching TRBD1 (6 bases). Trimming left V 7 bases short and J 3 bases short, with 15 bases between. In germline, CDR1 is MNHNS, CDR2 SASEGT. The CDR3 is made up of 14 amino acids. CDR3: CASNQQGKDYGYTF. The CDR3 DNA is TGTGCCAGCAACCAACAGGGCAAGGACTATGGCTACACCTTC.

The chain couples TRBV21-1 to TRBJ2-1; TRBD2 reflects the table's D call only, with no check against the DNA. TRBV21-1 is recorded as a pseudogene. This CDR3 has 20 residues. CDR3 sequence: CASSKGTSGRAWWSYNEQFF. The CDR3 DNA follows: TGTGCCAGCAGCAAGGGGACTAGCGGGAGGGCGTGGTGGTCCTACAATGAGCAGTTCTTC.

The chain recombines TRBV5-6 with TRBJ2-1, with a tentative D call TRBD1 (5 bases). The CDR3 length is 18 residues. Germline values: CDR1 SGHDT, CDR2 YYEEEE. V was trimmed by 4 bases and J by 8 bases, leaving 28 bases between them. In DNA, the CDR3 is TGTGCCAGCAGCATTCTGATCCGTGGGGCGCTTATGGGTGATGAGCAGTTCTTC. Its protein is CASSILIRGALMGDEQFF.

For the CDR3, the DNA is TGCGCCAGCAGTGGGGTTTCCGAGGGGAGCTCCTACGAGCAGTACTTC. As protein: CASSGVSEGSSYEQYF. The rearrangement joins TRBV10-2 to TRBJ2-7, with D perhaps TRBD1 or TRBD2 (5 bases each). The CDR3 contains 16 residues. The germline V gene has CDR1 WSHSY and CDR2 SAAADI. Deletions cut 4 bases from V and 0 bases from J, with 16 bases between.